This note documents a single T cell receptor beta chain sequence. Its antigen remains undetermined. Base qualities are missing; no much larger clone stands one base away. The data are from a study of cytomegalovirus exposure and HLA in healthy donors (dated by TCRdb to 2016 to 2017). About the investigation overall: An earlier analysis of approximately 590 of the donors reported approximately 300 Gb of sequence data and around 110 million unique TCR beta sequences from roughly 180 million T cells. The study combined high-throughput TCR immunosequencing, statistical association of individual TCRs with disease status, and machine learning to predict cytomegalovirus infection status. The aim of the study was to test whether cataloging public T cell receptors could identify signatures of past pathogen exposure. About 300 gigabases of sequencing data and 80 million or so unique TCR sequences were included in an early release covering about 700 HLA-typed donors. Both class I and class II loci were covered by HLA typing, at four-digit resolution. An earlier analysis of approximately 640 of the donors applied high-throughput TCR beta sequencing to assess whether each TCR beta V gene segment acted as functional or pseudogenic. The study profiled the T cell repertoires of approximately 700 subjects by immunosequencing and related them to cytomegalovirus serostatus. Besides the first cohort of about 730 subjects, a separate validation cohort made up of 120 different subjects was used. Among the approximately 400 genotyped donors, under 90% belonged to the genetic ancestry cluster associated with self-reported Caucasian donors. Donor age, sex, ethnicity and CMV serostatus were collected together with the repertoire data. The number of donors typed differed by locus, with roughly 629-640 for A, B, C, DRB1 and DQB1, about 500 for DQA1, about 610 for DPA1, and under 490 for DPB1. Every discovery cohort repertoire had been produced on one sequencing platform. To study patterns of TCR occurrence, a later analysis re-analyzed previously published TCR beta repertoires from just over 650 donors and added high-resolution HLA genotyping. Among a few hundred genotyped donors of the cohort, an average of approximately 250,000 unique TCR beta nucleotide sequences were sequenced per donor, around 20% of them non-productive. A later genetic analysis used genome-wide SNP genotypes for about 65% of the 666 donors, treating that subset as a discovery cohort. Because of strong linkage in the cohort, four to six DR-DQ haplotypes were treated as single units for association and clustering. Rather than drawing on any new phenotypic data, the later analysis identified candidate immune exposures from TCR beta sequences and the way those sequences occurred across donors.

The library was obtained by the immunoSEQ multiplex PCR assay. A mixture of 60 forward primers for TCR Vbeta segments and 13 reverse primers for TCR Jbeta segments was used in the multiplex PCR. Amplification of the CDR3 region of rearranged TCR beta genes was performed with a multiplex PCR assay on genomic DNA. The Illumina HiSeq System was used to sequence the amplified TCR beta libraries as 87-base-pair reads. From the authors' description of their analysis: Across the 666 repertoires, a later analysis counted 78 million or so unique TCR beta chains, approximately 10 million of which were shared by at least two donors. Raw reads were error-corrected and collapsed into unique sequences by a nearest-neighbor algorithm in which closely related sequences were merged to remove PCR and sequencing errors. Alignment of CDR3 sequences to IMGT reference sequences was used to assign V, D and J gene segments. For a sequence to be retained, a match of at least six nucleotides to both a V gene segment and a J gene segment was required. Rearrangements were classified as productive when the CDR3 lacked stop codons and remained in frame with V and J, and all other rearrangements were classified as non-productive. Following IMGT convention, CDR3 was defined as the stretch from the second conserved V-encoded cysteine up to the conserved J-encoded phenylalanine. The earlier analysis of some 540 of the donors excluded any sequence lacking an unambiguous match to a single V gene segment. An earlier analysis of several hundred of the donors classified V segments as functional when productive rearrangements were above 56.7% and as segregating when the standard deviation between donors was above 5%. To diagnose cytomegalovirus status from the catalog of TCR beta chain sequences, a statistical classification framework was built. In a later analysis, V and J genes were assigned by comparing TCR nucleotide sequences against IMGT/GENE-DB human TR gene sequences. Using the TCRdist pipeline, a later analysis assigned CDR3 sequences along with most-parsimonious VDJ recombination scenarios. In a later analysis, each TCR beta chain was defined by its CDR3 amino acid sequence together with its V-gene family, and reads lacking a unique V-gene family were excluded. To address suspected cross-contamination and a sequencing artifact, a later analysis removed 592 highly shared, low-generation-probability nucleotide sequences. For each public chain, a later analysis derived a clonal expansion index from normalized ranks of inferred template counts within each repertoire. In a later analysis, generation probabilities were computed with a VDJ recombination model fitted to out-of-frame rearrangements, and the resulting probabilities were checked against IGoR. In a later analysis, hypergeometric tests were used to score TCR-TCR, TCR-HLA and TCR-CMV co-occurrence, with a repertoire-size bias correction applied to TCR pairs. In a later analysis, false discovery rates were estimated by permuting HLA or CMV assignments 20 times. In a later analysis, co-occurring TCRs were grouped using DBSCAN, and TCRdist sequence similarity was added for clustering within HLA-allele-positive subsets. Repertoires with fewer than 30,000 or more than 120,000 public chains, plus five repertoires with anomalous nucleotide sharing, were excluded from co-occurrence clustering. This immuneACCESS table, as held by TCRdb, lists in-frame sequences with V and J called but not all clones. Of the missing ones, under half trace to an unresolved V gene in checked studies; the others have no known cause. That table furnishes V, J and clone size, whereas the DNA furnished D and trimming. The sample profile shows about 180,000 clones; over 70% of them were found once. Of the sample, roughly 0.5% falls within the top ten clones.

V loses 1 base, J loses 5 bases, and the germline ends lie 13 bases apart. From the cysteine through the phenylalanine, the CDR3 covers 15 amino acids. Only the CDR3 region is kept as DNA, spanning 45 bases read in frame from base 1. CDR1 and CDR2 are read off the germline V gene as SGHTA and FQGNSA. The cohort consisted of 600 to 750 healthy bone marrow donors. Cohort members were all nominally healthy when sampled, although unrecorded immune exposures were likely present. The donor was CMV seronegative and belonged to the group of 320 or so seronegative cohort members. A peripheral blood sample was provided by each donor, and peripheral blood mononuclear cells were used for TCR beta sequencing. Genomic DNA extraction from the blood cell samples was performed with the Qiagen DNeasy Blood Extraction Kit. Study-level results and caveats: A further reported finding was that TCR beta sequences accurately predicted the HLA-A and HLA-B alleles for most subjects in the first cohort. A later analysis found that HLA-associated TCR beta chains were more clonally expanded and had lower generation probabilities than equally common non-associated chains. Because some donors lacked HLA typing at each locus, the association tests relied only on the typed subset. In a later genetic analysis, fewer N-insertions in productive TCRs were reported among donors in an Asian-associated ancestry cluster than the roughly 700-donor mean. In a later analysis, most CMV-associated TCR beta chains were found to appear HLA-restricted, with HLA associations seemingly driven largely by CMV exposure. The authors suggested that the approach could potentially be generalized to other disease states and immunological phenotypes. Across donors, most TCR sequences were observed very rarely, whereas some public TCRs were present in many individuals. Because counts were too low, about 15 rarely observed V segments, including chromosome 9 orphons, were left out of the earlier analysis of roughly 600 of the donors. A later analysis reported that several top co-occurrence clusters appeared linked to parvovirus B19, influenza, CMV and Epstein-Barr virus. The only immune exposure information available for the cohort was CMV serostatus. Only TCR beta chains were sequenced in this cohort, and the absence of alpha or paired-chain data limited detectable features. In vitro tests confirmed that a few of the cytomegalovirus-associated TCR beta chains recognize cytomegalovirus antigens. A total of some 180 TCR beta chains were listed by the study as associated with cytomegalovirus. An earlier analysis of some 560 of the donors showed that most TCR beta V segments appeared in productive rearrangements either about 90% or about 30% of the time, which broadly matched IMGT annotations. Assigning TCR associations to individual alleles was difficult when HLA alleles, especially DR and DQ, strongly co-occurred. Linkage disequilibrium might explain the correlated functional status among segregating V segments, but an unknown experimental factor could not be ruled out. The sequencing pipeline was judged likely to have produced a cluster of highly shared sequence variants as a technical artifact. In a later analysis, the rate of TCR association differed among HLA loci, with DRB1 alleles having the most associated TCRs and HLA-C alleles having the fewest. In both the original and validation cohorts, the classifier was reported to diagnose cytomegalovirus status with high specificity and sensitivity. Presence/absence analyses assumed roughly uniform sequencing depth across donors, an assumption that may not hold. Specific HLA alleles were associated with 16,951 TCR beta sequences at a false discovery rate of 0.05 in a later analysis. Because the 87-base-pair reads could not distinguish some IMGT-functional V segments, including TRBV6-2 and TRBV6-3, those segments were excluded. V-gene and J-gene trimming of TCR beta chains was associated with a missense DCLRE1C variant in a later genetic analysis, and the association was replicated in an independent cohort.

The specimen was PBMCs. The chain links TRBV7-2 with TRBJ2-3; no D gene call is confident. The source is a woman between 50 and 59 years old in good health and CMV-seronegative. The DNA sequence reads TGTGCCAGCAGCTTAGTTGCGAGTGGAGAAGATACGCAGTATTTT. Translated, it gives CASSLVASGEDTQYF.